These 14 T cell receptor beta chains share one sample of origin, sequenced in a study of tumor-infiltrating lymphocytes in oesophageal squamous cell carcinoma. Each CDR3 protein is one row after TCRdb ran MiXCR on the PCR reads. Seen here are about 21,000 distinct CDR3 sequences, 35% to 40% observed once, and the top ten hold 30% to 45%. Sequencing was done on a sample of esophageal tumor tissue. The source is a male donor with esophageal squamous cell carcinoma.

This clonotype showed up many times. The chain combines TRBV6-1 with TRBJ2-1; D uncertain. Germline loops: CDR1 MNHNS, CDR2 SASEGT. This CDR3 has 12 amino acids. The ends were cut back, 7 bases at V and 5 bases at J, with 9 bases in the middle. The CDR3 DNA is TGTGCCAGCACCCTCGGAGACAATGAGCAGTTCTTC. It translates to CASTLGDNEQFF.

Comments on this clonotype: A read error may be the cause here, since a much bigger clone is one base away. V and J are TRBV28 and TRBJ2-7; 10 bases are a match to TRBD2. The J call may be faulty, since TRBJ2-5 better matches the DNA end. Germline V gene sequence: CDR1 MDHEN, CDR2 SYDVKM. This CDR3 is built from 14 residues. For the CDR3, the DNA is TGTGCCAGCAGTTCCCCTAGCGGGAGTAAGACCCAGTACTTC. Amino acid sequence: CASSSPSGSKTQYF.

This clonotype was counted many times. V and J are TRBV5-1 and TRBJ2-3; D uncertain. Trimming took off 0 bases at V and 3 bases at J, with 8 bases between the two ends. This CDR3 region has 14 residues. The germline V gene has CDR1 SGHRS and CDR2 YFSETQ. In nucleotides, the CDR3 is TGCGCCAGCAGCTTGGAGGTTCTTACAGATACGCAGTATTTT. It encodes CASSLEVLTDTQYF.

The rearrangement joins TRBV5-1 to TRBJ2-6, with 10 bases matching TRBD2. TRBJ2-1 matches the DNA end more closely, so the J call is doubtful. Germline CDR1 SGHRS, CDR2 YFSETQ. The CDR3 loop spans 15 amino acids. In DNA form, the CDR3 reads TGCGCCAGCAGCTTGAATAGCGGGGGGTACAATGAGCAGTTCTTC. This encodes CASSLNSGGYNEQFF.

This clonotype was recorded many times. CDR3 in amino acids: CASSYSDISRDTEAFF. DNA for the CDR3: TGTGCCAGCAGTTACTCGGACATCTCAAGGGACACTGAAGCTTTCTTT. V usage is TRBV6-5 and J usage is TRBJ1-1; the D gene is possibly TRBD1 (5 bases). Trimming took 0 bases from V and 3 from J, leaving 14 bases between them. CDR1 MNHEY and CDR2 SVGAGI come from the germline V gene. This CDR3 contains 16 residues.

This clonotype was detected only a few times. CDR3 nucleotides: TGTGCCAGCAGTCGCCCTAGCGGGAGGGCCAATGAGCAGTTCTTC. Protein product: CASSRPSGRANEQFF. The chain has TRBV6-2 or TRBV6-3 and TRBJ2-5; TRBD2 aligns across 12 bases. The DNA end is more similar to TRBJ2-1, so the J call may be wrong. Germline values: CDR1 MNHEY, CDR2 SVGEGT. The CDR3 spans 15 residues.

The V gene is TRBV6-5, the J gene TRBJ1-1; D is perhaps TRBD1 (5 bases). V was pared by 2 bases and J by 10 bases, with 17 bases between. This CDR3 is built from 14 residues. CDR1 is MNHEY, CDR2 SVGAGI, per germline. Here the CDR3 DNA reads TGTGCCAGCAGTTACGGGCAGGGTCCACACCCAGCTTTCTTT. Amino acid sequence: CASSYGQGPHPAFF.

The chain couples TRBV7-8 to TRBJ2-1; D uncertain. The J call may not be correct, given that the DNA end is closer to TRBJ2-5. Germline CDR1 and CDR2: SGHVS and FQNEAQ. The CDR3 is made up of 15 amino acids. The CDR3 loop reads CASSQGPMSSETQYF. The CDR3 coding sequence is TGTGCCAGCAGCCAAGGACCGATGAGTAGCGAGACCCAGTACTTC.

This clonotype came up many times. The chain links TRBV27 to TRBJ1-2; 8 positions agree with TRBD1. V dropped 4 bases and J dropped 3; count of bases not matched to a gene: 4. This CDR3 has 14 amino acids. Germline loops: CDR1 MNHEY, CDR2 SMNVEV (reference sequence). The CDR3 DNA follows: TGTGCCAGCAGTTCCGACAGGGGTTACTATGGCTACACCTTC. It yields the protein CASSSDRGYYGYTF.

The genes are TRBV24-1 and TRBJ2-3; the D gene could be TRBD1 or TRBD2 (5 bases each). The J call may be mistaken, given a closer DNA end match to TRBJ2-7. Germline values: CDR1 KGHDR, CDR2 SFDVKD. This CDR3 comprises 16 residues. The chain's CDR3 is CATSDPRDGIYNEQYF. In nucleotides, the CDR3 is TGTGCCACCAGTGATCCCCGGGACGGAATCTACAATGAGCAGTACTTC.

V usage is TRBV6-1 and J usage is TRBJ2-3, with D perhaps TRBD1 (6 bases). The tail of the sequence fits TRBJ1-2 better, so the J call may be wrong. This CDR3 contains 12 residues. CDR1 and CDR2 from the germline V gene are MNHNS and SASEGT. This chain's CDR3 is CASSLQGSGYTF. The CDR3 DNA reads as TGTGCCAGCAGTTTACAGGGCTCTGGCTACACCTTC.

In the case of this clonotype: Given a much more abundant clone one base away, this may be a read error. CDR3 DNA: TGTGCCACCAGTGATGGGGAATACAATGAGCAGTACTTC. Its translation: CATSDGEYNEQYF. The chain combines TRBV24-1 with TRBJ2-5; no firm D call. The CDR3 runs 13 residues. V lost 3 bases and J 11 bases, leaving 15 bases between the germline ends. Germline values: CDR1 KGHDR, CDR2 SFDVKD.

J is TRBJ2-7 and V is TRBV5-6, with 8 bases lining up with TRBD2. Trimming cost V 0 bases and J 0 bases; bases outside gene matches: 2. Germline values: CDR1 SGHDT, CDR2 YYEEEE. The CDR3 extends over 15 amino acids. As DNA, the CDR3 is TGTGCCAGCAGCTTGGGACTAGCGAGCTCCTACGAGCAGTACTTC. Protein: CASSLGLASSYEQYF. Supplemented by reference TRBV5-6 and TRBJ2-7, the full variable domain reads DAGVTQSPTHLIKTRGQQVTLRCSPKSGHDTVSWYQQALGQGPQFIFQYYEEEERQRGNFPDRFSGHQFPNYSSELNVNALLLGDSALYLCASSLGLASSYEQYFGPGTRLTVT.

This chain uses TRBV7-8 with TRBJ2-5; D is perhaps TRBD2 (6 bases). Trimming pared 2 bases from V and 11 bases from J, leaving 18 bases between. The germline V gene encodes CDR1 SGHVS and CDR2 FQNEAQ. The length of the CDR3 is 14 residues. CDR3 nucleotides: TGTGCCAGCAGCTTACCGGGAGACTACAATGAGCAGTACTTC. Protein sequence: CASSLPGDYNEQYF.